This T cell receptor beta chain was observed in a study of beta chain features in type 1 diabetes. Study-level information: Patients looked much like healthy donors when it came to age, gender and cell yields.

Of the isolated RNA, all was reverse transcribed, and so the sequenced material was expressed TCRB transcripts. Method: immunoSEQ multiplex PCR; TCRdb's copy keeps in-frame clones and lacks some. The data contain about 270,000 clones, 14% of them seen just once; the ten biggest clones take up about 0.017%. Study conclusions and caveats: Shortening of TCRB CDR3s, moderate but significant, appeared in all four CD4+ subsets of Type 1 diabetes patients. Naive, central memory and regulatory TCRB repertoires appeared more similar among patients than healthy donors. Shorter templates might be favored by PCR, and equally so in patients and in controls. There was a possibility that cDNA sequencing over-represented cells with high TCR expression.

Trimming pared 3 bases from V and 2 bases from J, leaving 8 bases between. The CDR3 loop spans 13 amino acids. The germline V gene encodes CDR1 SGDLS and CDR2 YYNGEE. This clone was counted only a few times. Its antigen is not identified. Source material: naive CD4+ T cells from blood. The source is a man in his thirties or forties with type 1 diabetes. This chain joins TRBV9 and TRBJ1-1; D may be TRBD1 (5 bases). The CDR3 is CASSAQGNTEAFF. The DNA of the CDR3 is TGTGCCAGCAGCGCGCAGGGAAACACTGAAGCTTTCTTT.